This TCR beta chain appears in the sequencing data of a study of technical replicates of blood from a handful of donors. The V gene's germline CDR1 is SGHTA and CDR2 FQGNSA. After removal of 2 bases from V and 4 bases from J, the junction contained 7 bases not matched to a gene. This CDR3 spans 16 amino acids. Here immunoSEQ multiplex PCR was the method, and the copy in TCRdb shows in-frame clones only, minus some. The sample shows approximately 82,000 clones, 75% to 95% of them seen only once. Sequences were obtained from T cells isolated from PBMCs. V usage is TRBV7-2 and J usage is TRBJ2-1, with 8 bases fitting TRBD2. The receptor was isolated from a human donor in good health. CDR3 sequence: CASSLITGGIYNEQFF. The CDR3 DNA is TGTGCCAGCAGCTTAATAACGGGGGGGATATACAATGAGCAGTTCTTC. Looking up the rest from reference TRBV7-2 and TRBJ2-1 gives the full variable domain: GAGVSQSPSNKVTEKGKDVELRCDPISGHTALYWYRQSLGQGLEFLIYFQGNSAPDKSGLPSDRFSAERTGGSVSTLTIQRTQQEDSAVYLCASSLITGGIYNEQFFGPGTRLTVL.